Sequencing of this TCR beta chain was carried out in a study of blood T cell repertoires in COVID-19. Study-wide background: From the United States, Italy and Spain came samples of acute and convalescent COVID-19. PBMCs, B-cell-depleted T cells, or T cells were the source of the cDNA or gDNA that made up the material.

In the original analysis: Nucleated cell counts were estimated from reference gene primer amplification. This table comes from immunoSEQ multiplex PCR, and its TCRdb copy is limited to in-frame clones, with some not included. V and J calls and clone size are given by that table; D and trimming were obtained from the DNA. The sample consists of under 200,000 clones, 60% to 85% of them appearing once. During active infection, Seattle patients enrolled and were then monitored through disease. Input material: peripheral blood. The receptor's source is a woman between 55 and 75 years old with COVID-19, enrolled during active disease.

CDR3 in amino acids: CASSSLTSGWVAFF. The CDR3, as DNA: TGTGCCAGCAGCTCACTAACATCCGGATGGGTAGCTTTCTTT. The genes are TRBV5-8 and TRBJ1-1, with D unresolved. CDR1 and CDR2 (germline): SGHTS, YDEGEE. The V end was cut by 3 bases, the J end by 10 bases, with 19 bases between. This CDR3 is built from 14 residues.